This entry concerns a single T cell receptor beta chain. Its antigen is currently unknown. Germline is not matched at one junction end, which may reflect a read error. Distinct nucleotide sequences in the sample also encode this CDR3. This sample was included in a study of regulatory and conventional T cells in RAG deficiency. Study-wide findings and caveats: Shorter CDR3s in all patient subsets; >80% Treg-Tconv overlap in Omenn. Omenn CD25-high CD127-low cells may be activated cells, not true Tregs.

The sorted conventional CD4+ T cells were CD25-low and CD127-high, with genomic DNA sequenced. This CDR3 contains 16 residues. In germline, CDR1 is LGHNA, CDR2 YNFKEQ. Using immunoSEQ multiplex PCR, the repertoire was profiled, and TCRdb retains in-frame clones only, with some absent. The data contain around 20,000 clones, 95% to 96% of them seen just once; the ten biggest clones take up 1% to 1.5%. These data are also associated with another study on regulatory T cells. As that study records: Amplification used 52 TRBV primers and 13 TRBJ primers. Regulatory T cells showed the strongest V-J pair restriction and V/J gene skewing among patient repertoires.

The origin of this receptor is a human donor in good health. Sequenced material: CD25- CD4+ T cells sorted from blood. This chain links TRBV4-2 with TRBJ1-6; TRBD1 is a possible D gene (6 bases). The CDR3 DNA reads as TGTACCAGCAGCCAAGACGGGGCAGGGGATAATTCCCCCCTCCACTTT. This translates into CTSSQDGAGDNSPLHF.